This T cell receptor beta chain comes out of a study of T-cell memory formation after mild COVID-19. Overall study context: In these data, TCR clusters were largely donor specific. Study-level results: Shrinking CD4+ clones were chiefly CM and EM; CD8+ ones were chiefly EMRA.

Barcoded TCR alpha and TCR beta cDNA libraries with UMIs came from 5'RACE using constant-segment primers. Using its own MiXCR run on the 5' RACE reads, TCRdb lists one record per CDR3 protein. The sample lists 540,000 or so distinct CDR3 sequences, around 21% occurring once. For this clonotype: Its antigen is unknown.

The germline CDR1 and CDR2 sequences are MNHNY and SVGAGI (reference sequence). The CDR3 has 12 residues. V was trimmed by 8 bases and J by 7 bases, leaving 14 bases between them. This clonotype originated in an adult woman who had mild COVID-19 (a few samples of this study predate the infection). Cell type and time point are not known. The material sequenced was PBMCs or a T cell subset sorted from them (not recorded which). This chain uses TRBV6-6 with TRBJ1-1, with D perhaps matching TRBD1 (6 bases). The CDR3 coding sequence is TGTGCCAGCGGACGAACAGGGCGTGAAGCTTTCTTT. The encoded protein is CASGRTGREAFF.